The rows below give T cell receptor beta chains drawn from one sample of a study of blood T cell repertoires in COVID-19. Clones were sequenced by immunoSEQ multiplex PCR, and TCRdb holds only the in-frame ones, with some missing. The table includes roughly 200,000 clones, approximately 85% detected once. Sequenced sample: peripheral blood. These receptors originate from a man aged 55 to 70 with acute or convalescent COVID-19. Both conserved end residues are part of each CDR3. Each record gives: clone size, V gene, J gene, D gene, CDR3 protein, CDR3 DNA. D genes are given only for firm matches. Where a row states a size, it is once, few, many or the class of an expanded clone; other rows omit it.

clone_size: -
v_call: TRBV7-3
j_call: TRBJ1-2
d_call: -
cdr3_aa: CASSQTGQNYGYTF
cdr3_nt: TGTGCCAGCAGCCAAACGGGACAAAACTATGGCTACACCTTC

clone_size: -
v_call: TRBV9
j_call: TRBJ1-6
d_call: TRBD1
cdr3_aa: CASSSSGGPNSPLHF
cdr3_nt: TGTGCCAGCAGTTCTTCAGGGGGCCCCAATTCACCCCTCCACTTT

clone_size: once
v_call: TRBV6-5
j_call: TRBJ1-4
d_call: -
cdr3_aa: CASSYGRTNEKLFF
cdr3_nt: TGTGCCAGCAGTTACGGGAGAACTAATGAAAAACTGTTTTTT

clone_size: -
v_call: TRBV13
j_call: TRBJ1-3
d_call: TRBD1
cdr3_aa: CASSRDRGLSGNTIYF
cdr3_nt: TGTGCCAGCAGCAGAGACAGGGGACTCTCTGGAAACACCATATATTTT

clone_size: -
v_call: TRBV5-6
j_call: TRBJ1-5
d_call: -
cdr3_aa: CASSPGFGARGGGQPQHF
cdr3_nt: TGTGCCAGCAGCCCGGGTTTTGGAGCGAGGGGGGGAGGTCAGCCCCAGCATTTT

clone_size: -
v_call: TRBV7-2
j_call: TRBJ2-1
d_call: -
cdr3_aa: CASSLQRTTTGNEQFF
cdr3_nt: TGTGCCAGCAGCTTACAGCGGACCACCACGGGGAATGAGCAGTTCTTC

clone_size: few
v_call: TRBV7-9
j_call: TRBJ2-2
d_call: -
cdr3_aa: CASSFIRTANTGELFF
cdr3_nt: TGTGCCAGCAGCTTTATACGGACTGCGAACACCGGGGAGCTGTTTTTT

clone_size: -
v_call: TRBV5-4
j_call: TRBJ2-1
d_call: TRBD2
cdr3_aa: CASSSRLAGGPDYNEQFF
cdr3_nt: TGTGCCAGCAGCTCTCGACTAGCGGGAGGGCCTGACTACAATGAGCAGTTCTTC

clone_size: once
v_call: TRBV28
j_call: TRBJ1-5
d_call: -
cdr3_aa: CANSDRPNQPQHF
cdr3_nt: TGTGCCAACTCGGACAGACCCAATCAGCCCCAGCATTTT

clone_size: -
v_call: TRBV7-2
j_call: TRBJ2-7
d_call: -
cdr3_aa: CASSVNSYEQYF
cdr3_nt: TGTGCCAGCAGCGTAAACTCCTACGAGCAGTACTTC

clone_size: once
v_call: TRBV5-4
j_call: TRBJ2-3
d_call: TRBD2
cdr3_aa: CASSLVRTSGSLQEGQYF
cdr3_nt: TGTGCCAGCAGCTTGGTGAGGACTAGCGGGAGTCTTCAAGAGGGGCAGTATTTT

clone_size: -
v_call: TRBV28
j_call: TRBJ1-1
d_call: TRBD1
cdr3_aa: CASIFKGQGLFGTEAFF
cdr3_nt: TGTGCCAGCATTTTTAAAGGACAGGGTTTATTCGGCACTGAAGCTTTCTTT

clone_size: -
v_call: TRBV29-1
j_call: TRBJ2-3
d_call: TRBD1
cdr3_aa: CSVVPVTGGTDTQYF
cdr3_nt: TGCAGCGTTGTACCGGTAACAGGGGGGACAGATACGCAGTATTTT

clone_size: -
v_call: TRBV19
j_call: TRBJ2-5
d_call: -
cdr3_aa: CASRDTAQETQYF
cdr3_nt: TGTGCCAGTCGGGACACAGCCCAAGAGACCCAGTACTTC

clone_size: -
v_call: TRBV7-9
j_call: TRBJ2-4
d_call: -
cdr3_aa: CASSPPGDRKNIQYF
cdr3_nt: TGTGCCAGCAGCCCCCCGGGGGACAGAAAAAACATTCAGTACTTC

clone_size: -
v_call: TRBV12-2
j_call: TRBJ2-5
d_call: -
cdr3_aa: CASRFRPGLGPNQETQYF
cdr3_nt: TGTGCAAGTCGCTTCCGACCTGGACTAGGCCCTAACCAAGAGACCCAGTACTTC

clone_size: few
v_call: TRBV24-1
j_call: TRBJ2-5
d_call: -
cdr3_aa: CATSSPPGETQYF
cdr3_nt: TGTGCCACCAGTAGCCCACCGGGAGAGACCCAGTACTTC

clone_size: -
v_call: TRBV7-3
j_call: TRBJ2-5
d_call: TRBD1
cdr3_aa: CASSPNRGDGETQYF
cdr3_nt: TGTGCCAGCAGCCCAAACAGGGGTGATGGGGAGACCCAGTACTTC

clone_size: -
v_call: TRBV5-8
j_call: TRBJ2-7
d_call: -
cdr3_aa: CASSPGQLLVYEQYF
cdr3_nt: TGTGCCAGCAGCCCGGGACAATTATTAGTCTACGAGCAGTACTTC

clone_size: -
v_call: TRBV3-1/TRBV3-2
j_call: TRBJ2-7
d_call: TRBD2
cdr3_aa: CASSATSGRGYEQYF
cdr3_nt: TGTGCCAGCAGCGCAACTAGCGGGAGAGGCTACGAGCAGTACTTC

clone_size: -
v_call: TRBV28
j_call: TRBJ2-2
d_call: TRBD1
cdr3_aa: CASRKQGAQNTGELFF
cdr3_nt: TGTGCCAGCAGAAAACAGGGGGCGCAAAACACCGGGGAGCTGTTTTTT

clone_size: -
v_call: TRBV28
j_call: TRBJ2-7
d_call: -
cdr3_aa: CASSHLLQHYEQYF
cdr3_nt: TGTGCCAGCAGCCACCTGTTACAACACTACGAGCAGTACTTC

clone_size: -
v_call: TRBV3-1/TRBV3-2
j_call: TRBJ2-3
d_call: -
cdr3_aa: CASSRQGAGTDTQYF
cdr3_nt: TGTGCCAGCAGCCGTCAAGGGGCGGGGACAGATACGCAGTATTTT